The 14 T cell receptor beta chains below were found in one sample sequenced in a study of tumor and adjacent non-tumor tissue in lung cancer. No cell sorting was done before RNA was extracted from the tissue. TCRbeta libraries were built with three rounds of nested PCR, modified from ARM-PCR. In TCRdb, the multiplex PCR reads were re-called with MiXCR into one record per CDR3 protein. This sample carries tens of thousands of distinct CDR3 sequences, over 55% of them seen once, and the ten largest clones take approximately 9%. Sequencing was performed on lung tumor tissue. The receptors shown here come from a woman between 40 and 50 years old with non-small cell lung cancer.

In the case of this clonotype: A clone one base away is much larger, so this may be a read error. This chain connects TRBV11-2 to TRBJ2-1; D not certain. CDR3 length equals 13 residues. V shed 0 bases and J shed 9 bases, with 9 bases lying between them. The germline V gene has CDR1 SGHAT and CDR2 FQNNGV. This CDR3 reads CASSLDHVGEQFF. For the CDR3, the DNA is TGTGCCAGCAGCTTAGATCATGTCGGTGAGCAGTTCTTC.

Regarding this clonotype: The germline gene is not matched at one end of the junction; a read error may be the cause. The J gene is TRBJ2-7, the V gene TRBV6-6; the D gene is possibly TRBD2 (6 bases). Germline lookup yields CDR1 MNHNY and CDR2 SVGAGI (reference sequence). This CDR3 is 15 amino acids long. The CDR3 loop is CTSSLGPQAYYDQYF. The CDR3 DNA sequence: TGTACTAGCAGCCTGGGCCCACAGGCCTACTACGACCAGTACTTC.

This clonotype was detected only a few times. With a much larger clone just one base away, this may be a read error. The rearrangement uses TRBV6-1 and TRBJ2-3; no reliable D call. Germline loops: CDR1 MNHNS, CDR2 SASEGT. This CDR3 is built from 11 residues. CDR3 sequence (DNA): TGTGCCGGCAGTAACACAGATACGCAGTATTTT. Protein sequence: CAGSNTDTQYF.

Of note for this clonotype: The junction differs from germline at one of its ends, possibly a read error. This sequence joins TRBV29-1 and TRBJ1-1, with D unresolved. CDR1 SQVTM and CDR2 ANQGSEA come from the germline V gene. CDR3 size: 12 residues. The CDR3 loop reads CNAGLRNTEVFF. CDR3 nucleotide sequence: TGCAATGCTGGGCTCAGGAACACTGAAGTTTTCTTT.

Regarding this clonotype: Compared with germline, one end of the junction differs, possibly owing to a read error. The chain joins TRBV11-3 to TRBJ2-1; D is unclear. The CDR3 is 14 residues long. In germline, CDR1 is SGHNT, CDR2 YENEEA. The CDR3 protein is CTSSEGRFYNAQFF. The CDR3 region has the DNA TGTACCAGCAGCGAAGGCAGGTTCTACAATGCGCAGTTCTTC.

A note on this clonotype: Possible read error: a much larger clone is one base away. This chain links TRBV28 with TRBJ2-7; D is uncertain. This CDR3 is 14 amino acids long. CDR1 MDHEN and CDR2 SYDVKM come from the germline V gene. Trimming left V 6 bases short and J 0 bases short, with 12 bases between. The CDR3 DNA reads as TGTGCCAGCAGAGGACCGATGAGCTCCTACGAGCAGTACTTC. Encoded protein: CASRGPMSSYEQYF.

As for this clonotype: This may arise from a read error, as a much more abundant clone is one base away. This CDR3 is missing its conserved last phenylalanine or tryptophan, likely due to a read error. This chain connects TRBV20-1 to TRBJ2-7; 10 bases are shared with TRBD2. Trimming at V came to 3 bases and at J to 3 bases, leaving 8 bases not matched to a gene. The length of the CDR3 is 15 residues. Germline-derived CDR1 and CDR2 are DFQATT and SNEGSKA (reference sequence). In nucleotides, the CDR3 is TGCAGTGCTAGTAGGACTAGCGGACCTTACTACGAGCAGTACTTA. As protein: CSASRTSGPYYEQYL.

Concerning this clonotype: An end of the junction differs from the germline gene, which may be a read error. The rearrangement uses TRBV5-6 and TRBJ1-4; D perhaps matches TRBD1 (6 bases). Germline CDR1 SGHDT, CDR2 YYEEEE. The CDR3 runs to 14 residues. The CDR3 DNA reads TGTGCCAGCAGCTTGTGGGGGGCGTGTGAAATACTGTTTTTT. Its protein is CASSLWGACEILFF.

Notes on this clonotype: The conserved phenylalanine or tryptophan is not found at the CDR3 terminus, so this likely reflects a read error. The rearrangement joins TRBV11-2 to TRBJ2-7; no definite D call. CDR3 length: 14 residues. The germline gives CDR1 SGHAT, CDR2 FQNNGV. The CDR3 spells CTSSLVSNSYEQYI. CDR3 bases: TGTACCAGTAGCTTAGTCTCAAACTCCTACGAGCAGTACATC.

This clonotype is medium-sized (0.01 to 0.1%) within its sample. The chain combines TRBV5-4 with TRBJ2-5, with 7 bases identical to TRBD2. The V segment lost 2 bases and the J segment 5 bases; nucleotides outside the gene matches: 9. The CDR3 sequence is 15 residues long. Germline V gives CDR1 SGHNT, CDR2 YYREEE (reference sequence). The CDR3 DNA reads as TGTGCCAGCAGCTTATGGGGGGGGGGATCGGAGACCCAGTACTTC. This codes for CASSLWGGGSETQYF.

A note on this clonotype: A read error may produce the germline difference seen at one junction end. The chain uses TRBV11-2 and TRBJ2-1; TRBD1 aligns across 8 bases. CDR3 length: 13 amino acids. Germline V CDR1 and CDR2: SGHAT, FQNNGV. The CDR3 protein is CASTLTGGYEQFF. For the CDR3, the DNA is TGTGCCAGCACCTTAACAGGGGGGTATGAACAGTTCTTC.

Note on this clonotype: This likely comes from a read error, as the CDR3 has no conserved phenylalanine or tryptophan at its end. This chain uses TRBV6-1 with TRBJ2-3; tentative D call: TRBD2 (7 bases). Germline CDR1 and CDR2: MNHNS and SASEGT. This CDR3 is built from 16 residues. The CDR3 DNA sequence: TGTGCCAGCAGTGAATTTGCGGGGGCTAGCACAGATACTCAGTATTCT. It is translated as CASSEFAGASTDTQYS.

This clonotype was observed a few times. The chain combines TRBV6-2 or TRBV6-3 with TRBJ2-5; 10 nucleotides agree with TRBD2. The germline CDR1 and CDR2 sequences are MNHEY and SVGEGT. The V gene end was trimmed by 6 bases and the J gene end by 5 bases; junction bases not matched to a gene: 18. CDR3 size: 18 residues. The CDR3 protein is CASSPPRLAGAFSETQYF. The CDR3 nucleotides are TGTGCCAGCAGCCCGCCGCGTCTAGCGGGAGCGTTCTCCGAGACCCAGTACTTC.

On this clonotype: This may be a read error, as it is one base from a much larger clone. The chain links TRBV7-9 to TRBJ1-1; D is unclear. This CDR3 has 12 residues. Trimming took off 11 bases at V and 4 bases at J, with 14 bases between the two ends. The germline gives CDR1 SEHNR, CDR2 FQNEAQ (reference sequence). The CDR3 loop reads CAGSNSVTEAFF. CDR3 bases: TGTGCCGGGTCAAATTCAGTCACTGAAGCTTTCTTT. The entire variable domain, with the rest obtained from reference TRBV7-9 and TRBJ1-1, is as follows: DTGVSQNPRHKITKRGQNVTFRCDPISEHNRLYWYRQTLGQGPEFLTYFQNEAQLEKSRLLSDRFSAERPKGSFSTLEIQRTEQGDSAMYLCAGSNSVTEAFFGQGTRLTVV.